This TCR beta chain was sequenced for a study of immune heterogeneity within non-small cell lung tumors. With 32 V and 13 J primers, multiplex PCR amplified the TCR beta CDR3. TCRdb reprocessed the multiplex PCR reads via MiXCR and lists one record per CDR3 protein. The sample records 10,000 to 13,000 distinct CDR3 sequences, roughly 29% being singletons. The CDR3 spans 14 residues. Germline lookup yields CDR1 SNHLY and CDR2 FYNNEI. A note on this clonotype: This could be a read error, since a much larger clone is one nucleotide away.

The template for each sample was 550 to 700 ng of genomic DNA, which had been extracted from bulk tumor tissue. Multiple widely separated biopsies were taken from each primary tumor at surgery. Undergoing curative surgery were patients whose non-small cell lung cancer was untreated and newly diagnosed. The chain joins TRBV2 to TRBJ2-7; D is tentatively TRBD1 or TRBD2 (5 bases each). Sequencing was performed on lung tumor tissue. The clonotype was recovered from a woman aged 55 to 70 with non-small cell lung cancer. Written as DNA, the CDR3 is TGTGCCAGCAGGCCCGGGGCGGTTACCTACGAGCGGTACTTC. This sequence encodes CASRPGAVTYERYF.